These 9 T cell receptor beta chains were all obtained from the same sample, sequenced in a study of blood T cell repertoires in COVID-19. The assay was immunoSEQ multiplex PCR, and TCRdb's table has in-frame clones only and misses some. The table shows about 180,000 clones, with around 83% occurring only once. The sample consisted of peripheral blood. The origin of the receptors is a woman between 50 and 59 years old with COVID-19, enrolled during active disease.

The chain carries TRBV6-6 and TRBJ2-3; tentative D call: TRBD1 (8 bases). Germline assignment: CDR1 MNHNY and CDR2 SVGAGI (reference sequence). The CDR3 has 16 amino acids. Trimming took 6 bases from V and 5 from J, leaving 21 bases between them. Written as DNA, the CDR3 is TGTGCCAGCAGAATCACAGGGGGGGCAAAGAAAGATACGCAGTATTTT. Translating it yields CASRITGGAKKDTQYF.

The V and J genes are TRBV7-3 and TRBJ2-5; D may be TRBD2 (6 bases). The CDR3 has 13 residues. CDR1 is SGHTA and CDR2 is FQGTGA in the germline V gene. V was clipped by 2 bases and J by 3 bases, with 7 bases between them. The CDR3 protein is CASSLLAEETQYF. CDR3 bases: TGTGCCAGCAGCTTATTAGCGGAAGAGACCCAGTACTTC. Complete variable domain (other parts from reference TRBV7-3 and TRBJ2-5): GAGVSQTPSNKVTEKGKYVELRCDPISGHTALYWYRQSLGQGPEFLIYFQGTGAADDSGLPNDRFFAVRPEGSVSTLKIQRTERGDSAVYLCASSLLAEETQYFGPGTRLLVL.

The chain couples TRBV9 to TRBJ2-1, with D maybe TRBD2 (6 bases). The CDR3 runs 16 residues. Germline V CDR1 and CDR2: SGDLS, YYNGEE. Trimming stripped 1 base from V and 4 bases from J, with 15 bases between. This CDR3 reads CASSVPGGVTYNEQFF. For the CDR3, the DNA is TGTGCCAGCAGCGTACCCGGAGGGGTTACGTACAATGAGCAGTTCTTC.

This clone turned up a few times. The rearrangement links TRBV12-3 or TRBV12-4 to TRBJ2-5; 8 nucleotides line up with TRBD1. V gave up 5 bases and J gave up 2 bases; unmatched junction bases: 1. The CDR3 runs to 13 residues. CDR3 sequence reads: CASSRTGQETQYF. CDR3 DNA: TGTGCCAGCAGTCGGACAGGGCAAGAGACCCAGTACTTC.

This clone was seen once. The V and J genes are TRBV21-1 and TRBJ2-2; the listed D gene, TRBD1, was not tested against the DNA. TRBV21-1 is marked as a pseudogene. The CDR3 is 19 amino acids. The CDR3 loop reads CASSSQWDRTYANTGELFF. CDR3 in DNA: TGTGCCAGCAGCAGCCAATGGGACAGAACATACGCGAACACCGGGGAGCTGTTTTTT.

The chain links TRBV23-1 to TRBJ1-6; 7 bases match TRBD1. TRBV23-1 is filed as an ORF, its function uncertain. The length of the CDR3 is 14 residues. The V and J ends lost 4 bases and 3 bases, in that order; junction bases with no gene match: 0. The CDR3 DNA sequence: TGCGCCAGCAGTCGGGACAGCTATAATTCACCCCTCCACTTT. As protein: CASSRDSYNSPLHF.

The V and J genes are TRBV27 and TRBJ2-3; TRBD2 matches 8 bases. This CDR3 contains 14 residues. With 6 bases clipped from V and 3 bases from J, the junction kept 5 bases outside the gene matches. Germline loops: CDR1 MNHEY, CDR2 SMNVEV (reference sequence). The CDR3 spells CASSTAGGTDTQYF. CDR3 bases: TGTGCCAGCAGCACCGCGGGGGGAACAGATACGCAGTATTTT.

This clone was observed a handful of times. The chain uses TRBV19 and TRBJ1-5, with TRBD1 identical over 8 bases. J lost 4 bases, V lost 4 bases, and 3 bases had no gene match. This CDR3 has 14 residues. The germline V gene has CDR1 LNHDA and CDR2 SQIVND (reference sequence). The CDR3, as DNA: TGTGCCAGTAGTAGGACAGGGAGTAATCAGCCCCAGCATTTT. It codes for CASSRTGSNQPQHF.

The genes are TRBV7-2 and TRBJ1-6, with unresolved D. V shed 5 bases and J shed 0 bases, with 8 bases lying between them. Germline CDR1 SGHTA, CDR2 FQGNSA. The CDR3 consists of 15 residues. DNA for the CDR3: TGTGCCAGCAGCCTCGAGGTCTCCTATAATTCACCCCTCCACTTT. Its protein is CASSLEVSYNSPLHF.